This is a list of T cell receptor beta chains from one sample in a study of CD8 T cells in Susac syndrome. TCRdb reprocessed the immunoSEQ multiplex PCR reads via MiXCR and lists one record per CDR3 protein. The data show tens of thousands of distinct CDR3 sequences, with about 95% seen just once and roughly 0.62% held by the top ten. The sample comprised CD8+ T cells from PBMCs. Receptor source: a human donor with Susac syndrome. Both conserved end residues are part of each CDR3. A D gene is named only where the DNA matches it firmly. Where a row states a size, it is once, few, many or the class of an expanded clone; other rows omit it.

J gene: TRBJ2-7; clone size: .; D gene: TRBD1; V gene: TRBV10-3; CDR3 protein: CAISYRDRGDEQYF; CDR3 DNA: TGTGCCATCAGCTACCGGGACAGGGGCGACGAGCAGTACTTC
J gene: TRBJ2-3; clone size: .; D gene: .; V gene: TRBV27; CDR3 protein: CASSLSPHSDTQYF; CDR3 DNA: TGTGCCAGCAGTTTATCCCCCCACTCAGATACGCAGTATTTT
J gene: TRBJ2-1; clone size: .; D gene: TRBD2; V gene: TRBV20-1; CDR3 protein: CSASRAAGGRTYNEQFF; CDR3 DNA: TGCAGTGCTAGTCGGGCAGCGGGGGGGCGCACCTACAATGAGCAGTTCTTC
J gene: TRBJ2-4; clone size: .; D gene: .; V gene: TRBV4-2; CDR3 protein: CASSQDSGGVNIQYF; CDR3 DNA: TGTGCCAGCAGCCAAGACTCGGGCGGGGTTAACATTCAGTACTTC
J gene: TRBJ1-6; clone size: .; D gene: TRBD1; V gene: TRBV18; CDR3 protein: CASSPLTTGVGSPLHF; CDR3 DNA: TGTGCCAGCTCACCACTGACGACAGGGGTGGGTTCACCCCTCCACTTT
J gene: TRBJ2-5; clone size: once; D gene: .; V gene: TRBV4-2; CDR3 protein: CASSQESGREETQYF; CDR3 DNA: TGTGCCAGCAGCCAAGAGAGCGGGCGGGAAGAGACCCAGTACTTC
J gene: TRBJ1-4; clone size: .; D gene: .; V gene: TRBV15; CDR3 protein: CATRSRRAATNEKLFF; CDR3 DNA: TGTGCCACCAGAAGTCGAAGGGCTGCAACTAATGAAAAACTGTTTTTT
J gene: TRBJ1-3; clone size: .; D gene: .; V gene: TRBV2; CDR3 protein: CASSQRGNTIYF; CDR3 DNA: TGTGCCAGCAGCCAAAGGGGAAACACCATATATTTT
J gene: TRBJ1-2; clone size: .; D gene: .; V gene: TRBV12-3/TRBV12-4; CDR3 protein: CASSSPEGGGYTF; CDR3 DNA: TGTGCCAGCAGTTCACCGGAGGGGGGTGGCTACACCTTC
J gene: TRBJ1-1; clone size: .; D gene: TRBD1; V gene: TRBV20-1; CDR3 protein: CSARLQGAGDTEAFF; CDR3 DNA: TGCAGTGCTAGATTGCAGGGGGCTGGAGACACTGAAGCTTTCTTT
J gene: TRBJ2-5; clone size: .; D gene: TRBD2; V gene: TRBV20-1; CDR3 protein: CSASTYTSGGGETQYF; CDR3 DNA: TGCAGTGCTAGTACCTACACTAGCGGGGGAGGAGAGACCCAGTACTTC
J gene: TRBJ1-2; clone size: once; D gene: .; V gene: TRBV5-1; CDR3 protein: CASRPEGTNYGYTF; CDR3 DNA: TGCGCCAGCAGGCCCGAGGGAACTAACTATGGCTACACCTTC
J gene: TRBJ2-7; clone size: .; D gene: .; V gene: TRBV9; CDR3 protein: CASSLREGEQYF; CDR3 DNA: TGTGCCAGCAGCCTCAGGGAAGGCGAGCAGTACTTC
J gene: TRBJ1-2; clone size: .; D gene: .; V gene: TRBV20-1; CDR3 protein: CSARDIAGYTF; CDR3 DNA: TGCAGTGCTAGAGATATTGCTGGCTACACCTTC
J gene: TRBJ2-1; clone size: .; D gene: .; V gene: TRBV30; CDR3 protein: CAWSRAPGDNEQFF; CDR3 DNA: TGTGCCTGGAGCCGGGCACCAGGAGACAATGAGCAGTTCTTC
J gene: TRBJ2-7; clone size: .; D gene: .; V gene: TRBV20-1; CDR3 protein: CSASGQTKYEQYF; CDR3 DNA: TGCAGTGCTAGCGGACAGACCAAGTACGAGCAGTACTTC
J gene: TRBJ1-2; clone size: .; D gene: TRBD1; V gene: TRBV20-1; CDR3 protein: CSASSRGGAYGYTF; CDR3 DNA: TGCAGTGCTAGTTCGCGAGGGGGCGCCTATGGCTACACCTTC
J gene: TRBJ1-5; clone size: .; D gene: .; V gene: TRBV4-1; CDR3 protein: CASSQVTGSRQPQHF; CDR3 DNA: TGCGCCAGCAGCCAAGTTACAGGGTCTCGTCAGCCCCAGCATTTT
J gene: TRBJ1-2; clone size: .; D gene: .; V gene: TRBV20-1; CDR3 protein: CSAPREKDHGYTF; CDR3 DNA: TGCAGTGCTCCCCGGGAGAAGGACCATGGCTACACCTTC
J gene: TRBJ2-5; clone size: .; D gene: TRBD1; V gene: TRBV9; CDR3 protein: CASSAGGDSRIQTQYF; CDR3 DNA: TGTGCCAGCAGCGCCGGTGGGGACAGCAGGATACAGACCCAGTACTTC
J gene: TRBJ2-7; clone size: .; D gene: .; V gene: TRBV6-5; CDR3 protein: CASSSDQDYEQYF; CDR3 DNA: TGTGCCAGCAGCTCAGACCAAGACTACGAGCAGTACTTC
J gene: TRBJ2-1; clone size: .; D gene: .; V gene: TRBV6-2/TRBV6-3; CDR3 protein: CASSFAPEVWEPNNEQFF; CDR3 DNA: TGTGCCAGCAGTTTCGCCCCCGAGGTGTGGGAGCCTAACAATGAGCAGTTCTTC
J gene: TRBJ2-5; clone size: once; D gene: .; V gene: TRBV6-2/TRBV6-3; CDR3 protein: CASRPQETQYF; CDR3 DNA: TGTGCCAGCCGACCACAAGAGACCCAGTACTTC
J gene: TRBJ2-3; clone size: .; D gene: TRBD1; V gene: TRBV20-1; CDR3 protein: CSAPNPGQGAGDTQYF; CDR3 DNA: TGCAGTGCTCCTAACCCGGGACAGGGGGCCGGAGATACGCAGTATTTT
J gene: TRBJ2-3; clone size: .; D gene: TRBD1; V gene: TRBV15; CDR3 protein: CATSREGTVTDTQYF; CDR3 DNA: TGTGCCACCAGCAGAGAGGGGACAGTCACAGATACGCAGTATTTT
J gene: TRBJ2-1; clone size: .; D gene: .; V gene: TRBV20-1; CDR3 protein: CSATHPETGLFNEQFF; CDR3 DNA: TGCAGTGCCACTCATCCCGAGACAGGCCTATTCAATGAGCAGTTCTTC
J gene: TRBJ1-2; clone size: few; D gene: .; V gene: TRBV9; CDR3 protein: CASRGTGDGYTF; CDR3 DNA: TGTGCCAGCAGGGGGACCGGAGATGGCTACACCTTC
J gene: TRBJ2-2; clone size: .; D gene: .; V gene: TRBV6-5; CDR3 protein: CASSGGTGELFF; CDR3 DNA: TGTGCCAGCAGCGGGGGCACCGGGGAGCTGTTTTTT
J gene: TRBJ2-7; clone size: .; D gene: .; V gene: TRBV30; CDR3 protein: CAWSPDDSYEQYF; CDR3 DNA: TGTGCCTGGAGCCCAGACGATTCCTACGAGCAGTACTTC
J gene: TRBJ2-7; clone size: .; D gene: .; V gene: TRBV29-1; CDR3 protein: CSVEISYEQYF; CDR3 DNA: TGCAGCGTAGAGATTTCCTACGAGCAGTACTTC
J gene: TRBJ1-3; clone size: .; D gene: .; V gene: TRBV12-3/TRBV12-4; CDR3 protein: CASSPTTSGNTIYF; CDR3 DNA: TGTGCCAGCAGTCCGACAACCTCTGGAAACACCATATATTTT
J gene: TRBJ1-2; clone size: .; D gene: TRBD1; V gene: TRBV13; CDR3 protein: CASSSTDRVFNYGYTF; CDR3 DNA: TGTGCCAGCAGCTCCACGGACAGGGTTTTTAACTATGGCTACACCTTC
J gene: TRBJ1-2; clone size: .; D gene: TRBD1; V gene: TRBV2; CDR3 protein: CASRTGENYGYTF; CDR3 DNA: TGTGCCAGCAGGACAGGGGAAAACTATGGCTACACCTTC
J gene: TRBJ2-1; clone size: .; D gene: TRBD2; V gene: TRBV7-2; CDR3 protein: CASRRGLAGSLTEQFF; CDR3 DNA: TGTGCCAGCAGGAGGGGACTAGCGGGGAGTCTCACTGAGCAGTTCTTC
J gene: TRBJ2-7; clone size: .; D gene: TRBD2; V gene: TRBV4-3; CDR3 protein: CASSQDWRGATYEQYF; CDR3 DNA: TGCGCCAGCAGCCAAGACTGGCGGGGGGCCACCTACGAGCAGTACTTC
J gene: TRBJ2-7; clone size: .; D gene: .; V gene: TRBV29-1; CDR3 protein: CSVEGGSTAYEQYF; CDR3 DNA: TGCAGCGTTGAAGGGGGCTCAACCGCGTACGAGCAGTACTTC
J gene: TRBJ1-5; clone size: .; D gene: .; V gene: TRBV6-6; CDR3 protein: CASSYQPQHF; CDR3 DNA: TGTGCCAGCAGTTATCAGCCCCAGCATTTT
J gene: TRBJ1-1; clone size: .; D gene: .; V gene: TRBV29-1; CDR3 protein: CSVAEYLNTEAFF; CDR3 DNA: TGCAGCGTTGCCGAATATCTGAACACTGAAGCTTTCTTT
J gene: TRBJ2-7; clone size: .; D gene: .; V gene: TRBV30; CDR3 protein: CAWGDTDPYEQYF; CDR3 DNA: TGTGCCTGGGGGGACACCGACCCCTACGAGCAGTACTTC
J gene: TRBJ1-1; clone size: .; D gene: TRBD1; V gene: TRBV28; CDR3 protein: CASSLVAGGQGFDTEAFF; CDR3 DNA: TGTGCCAGCAGTTTAGTTGCCGGGGGACAGGGGTTCGACACTGAAGCTTTCTTT
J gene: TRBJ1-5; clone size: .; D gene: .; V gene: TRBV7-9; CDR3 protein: CASSMDRQFGVPQHF; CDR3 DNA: TGTGCCAGCAGTATGGATCGACAGTTTGGGGTCCCCCAGCATTTT
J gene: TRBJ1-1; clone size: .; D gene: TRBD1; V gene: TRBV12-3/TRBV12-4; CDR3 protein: CASRLDRANTEAFF; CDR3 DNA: TGTGCCAGCAGACTGGACAGGGCGAACACTGAAGCTTTCTTT
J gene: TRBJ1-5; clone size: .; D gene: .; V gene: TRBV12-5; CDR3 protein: CASGLVAGSYNQPQHF; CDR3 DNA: TGTGCTAGTGGTTTGGTTGCAGGGTCCTACAATCAGCCCCAGCATTTT
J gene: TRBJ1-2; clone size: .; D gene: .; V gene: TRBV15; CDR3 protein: CATSTEQRHYGYTF; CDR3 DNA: TGTGCCACCAGCACCGAACAGAGGCACTATGGCTACACCTTC
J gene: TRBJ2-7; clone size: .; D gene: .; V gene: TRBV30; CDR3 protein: CAWRANNYEQYF; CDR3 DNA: TGTGCCTGGAGGGCCAACAACTACGAGCAGTACTTC
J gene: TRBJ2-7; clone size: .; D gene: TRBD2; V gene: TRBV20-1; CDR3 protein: CSARVLAGVGYEQYF; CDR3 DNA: TGCAGTGCTAGAGTTCTAGCGGGGGTGGGCTACGAGCAGTACTTC
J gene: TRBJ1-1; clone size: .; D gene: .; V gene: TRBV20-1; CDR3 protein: CSATWTPSTEAFF; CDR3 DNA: TGCAGTGCTACCTGGACCCCGAGCACTGAAGCTTTCTTT
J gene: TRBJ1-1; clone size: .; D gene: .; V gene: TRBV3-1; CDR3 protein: CATQAGPNTEAFF; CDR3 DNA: TGTGCCACTCAGGCAGGGCCGAACACTGAAGCTTTCTTT
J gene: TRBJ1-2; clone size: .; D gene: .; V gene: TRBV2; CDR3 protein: CAGRDGVSNYGYTF; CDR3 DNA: TGTGCCGGACGGGACGGAGTTTCTAACTATGGCTACACCTTC
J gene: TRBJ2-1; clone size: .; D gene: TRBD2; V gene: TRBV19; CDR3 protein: CASSNPRRGGADEQFF; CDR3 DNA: TGTGCCAGTAGTAATCCCCGGCGCGGGGGGGCCGATGAGCAGTTCTTC
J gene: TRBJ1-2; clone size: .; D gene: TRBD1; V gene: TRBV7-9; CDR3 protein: CASSLLGGPGYTF; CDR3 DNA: TGTGCCAGCAGCTTGTTAGGGGGCCCTGGCTACACCTTC